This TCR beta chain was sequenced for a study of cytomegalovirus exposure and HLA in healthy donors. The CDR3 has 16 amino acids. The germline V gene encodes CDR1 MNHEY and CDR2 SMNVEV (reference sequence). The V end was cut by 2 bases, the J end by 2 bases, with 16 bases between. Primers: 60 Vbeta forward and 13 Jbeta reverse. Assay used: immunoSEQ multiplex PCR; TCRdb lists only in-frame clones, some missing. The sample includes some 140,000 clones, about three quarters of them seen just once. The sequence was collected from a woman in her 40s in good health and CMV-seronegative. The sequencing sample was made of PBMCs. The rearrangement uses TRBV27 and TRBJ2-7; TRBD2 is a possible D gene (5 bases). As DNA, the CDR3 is TGTGCCAGCAGTTTAGCGGGCGGTGGGGTTGCCTACGAGCAGTACTTC. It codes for CASSLAGGGVAYEQYF.